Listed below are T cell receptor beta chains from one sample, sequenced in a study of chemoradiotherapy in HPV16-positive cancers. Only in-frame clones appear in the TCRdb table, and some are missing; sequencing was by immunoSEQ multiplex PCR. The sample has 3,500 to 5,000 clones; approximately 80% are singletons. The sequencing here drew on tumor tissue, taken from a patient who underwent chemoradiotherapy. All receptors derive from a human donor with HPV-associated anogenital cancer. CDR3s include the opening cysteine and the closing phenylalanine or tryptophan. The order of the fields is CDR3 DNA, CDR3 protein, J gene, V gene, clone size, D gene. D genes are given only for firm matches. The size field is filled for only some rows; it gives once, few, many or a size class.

TGTGCCAGCAGTGAGACAGCCGATCAGCCCCAGCATTTT,CASSETADQPQHF,TRBJ1-5,TRBV25-1,.,.
TGTGCCAGCATGACGGAGGGGGAGACCCAGTACTTC,CASMTEGETQYF,TRBJ2-5,TRBV7-9,.,.
TGTGCCAGCAGCTTTTGGACTGGGTCCACAGATACGCAGTATTTT,CASSFWTGSTDTQYF,TRBJ2-3,TRBV7-9,.,.
TGTGCCAGCAGCCGTAGCTACTCTCGCAGCGGGGCTTCCTACGAGCAGTACTTC,CASSRSYSRSGASYEQYF,TRBJ2-7,TRBV11-2,.,TRBD2
TGTGCCAGCAGACCCTGGGGGGGTAACTATGGCTACACCTTC,CASRPWGGNYGYTF,TRBJ1-2,TRBV2,.,.
TGTGCCTGGAGTGATCAGGTCGCTGGCTACACCTTC,CAWSDQVAGYTF,TRBJ1-2,TRBV30,.,.
TGTGCCAGCAGTGAAGCGCTTCGAGGGTACGGCTACACCTTC,CASSEALRGYGYTF,TRBJ1-2,TRBV6-1,.,.
TGCGCCAGCAGCCAATTTGGGGGGACAGGGGCAAATGAGCAGTTCTTC,CASSQFGGTGANEQFF,TRBJ2-1,TRBV4-1,.,TRBD1
TGTGCCAGCACTTCGGGGGGCCCCGGCTACACCTTC,CASTSGGPGYTF,TRBJ1-2,TRBV2,.,.
TGTGCCAGCCAAACAGGGGGCCGTAATTCACCCCTCCACTTT,CASQTGGRNSPLHF,TRBJ1-6,TRBV28,.,TRBD1
TGTGCCAGTAGTATGCTGGGGGTCCCGAACACTGAAGCTTTCTTT,CASSMLGVPNTEAFF,TRBJ1-1,TRBV19,few,.
TGTGCCAGCAGCCCTCGAGAGACAGGGATCCAGCCCCAGCATTTT,CASSPRETGIQPQHF,TRBJ1-5,TRBV7-2,.,TRBD1